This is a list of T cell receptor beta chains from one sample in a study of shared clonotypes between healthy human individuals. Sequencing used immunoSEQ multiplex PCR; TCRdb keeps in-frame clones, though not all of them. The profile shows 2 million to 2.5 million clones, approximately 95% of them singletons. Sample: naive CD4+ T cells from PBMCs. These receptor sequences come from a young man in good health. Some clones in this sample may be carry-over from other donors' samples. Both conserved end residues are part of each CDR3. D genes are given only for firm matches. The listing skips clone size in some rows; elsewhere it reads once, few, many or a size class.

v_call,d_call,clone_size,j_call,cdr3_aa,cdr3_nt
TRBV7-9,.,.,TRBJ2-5,CASSSLGRGRFETQYF,TGTGCCAGCAGCTCCCTTGGGAGGGGGCGTTTCGAGACCCAGTACTTC
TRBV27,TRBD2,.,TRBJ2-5,CASSPRTSRGTQYF,TGTGCCAGCAGTCCCCGGACTAGCAGGGGGACCCAGTACTTC
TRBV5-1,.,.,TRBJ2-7,CASSLVLSYEQYF,TGCGCCAGCAGCTTGGTACTCTCCTACGAGCAGTACTTC
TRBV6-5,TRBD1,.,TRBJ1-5,CASSPGQGINQPQHF,TGTGCCAGCAGTCCCGGACAGGGAATCAATCAGCCCCAGCATTTT
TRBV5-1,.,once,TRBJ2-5,CASSLWGGTDASQYF,TGCGCCAGCAGCTTGTGGGGCGGGACAGACGCGTCACAGTACTTC
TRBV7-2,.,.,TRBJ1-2,CASSLGQQAYGYTF,TGTGCCAGCAGCTTAGGGCAGCAGGCCTATGGCTACACCTTC
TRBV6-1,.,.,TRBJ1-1,CASRAAAGDQAFF,TGTGCCAGCAGGGCGGCGGCGGGCGACCAAGCTTTCTTT
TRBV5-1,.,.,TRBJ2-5,CASSFLGGETQYF,TGCGCCAGCAGCTTCTTGGGGGGAGAGACCCAGTACTTC
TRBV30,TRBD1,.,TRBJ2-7,CAWSGDRGWRVLPYEQYF,TGTGCCTGGAGTGGGGACAGGGGATGGCGGGTGTTACCCTACGAGCAGTACTTC
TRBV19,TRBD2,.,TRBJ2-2,CATALTSANTGELFF,TGTGCCACCGCCTTAACTAGCGCAAACACCGGGGAGCTGTTTTTT
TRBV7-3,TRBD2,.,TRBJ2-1,CASTPAGGPSNEQFF,TGTGCCAGCACCCCAGCGGGAGGGCCCTCCAATGAGCAGTTCTTC
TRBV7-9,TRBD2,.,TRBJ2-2,CASSSRLAGDGELFF,TGTGCCAGCAGCTCCCGACTAGCGGGAGACGGGGAGCTGTTTTTT
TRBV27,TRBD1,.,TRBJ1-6,CASSSGRRGYHTPLHF,TGTGCCAGCAGTTCTGGTCGCAGGGGGTATCATACACCCCTCCACTTT
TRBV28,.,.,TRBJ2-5,CASSPAAEETQYF,TGTGCCAGCAGTCCAGCCGCTGAAGAGACCCAGTACTTC
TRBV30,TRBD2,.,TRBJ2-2,CAWSSPRTSGSGVRGELFF,TGTGCCTGGAGTTCGCCCCGGACTAGCGGGAGCGGGGTTCGCGGGGAGCTGTTTTTT
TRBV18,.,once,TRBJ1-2,CASSPSDRNYGYTF,TGTGCCAGCTCACCATCGGACAGAAACTATGGCTACACCTTC
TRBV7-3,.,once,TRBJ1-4,CASSLNGVFPGTNEKLFF,TGTGCCAGCAGCTTAAACGGGGTCTTCCCGGGAACTAATGAAAAACTGTTTTTT
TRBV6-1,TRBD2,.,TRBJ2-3,CASSAQVAGGPGTDTQYF,TGTGCCAGCAGTGCCCAGGTAGCGGGAGGGCCGGGTACAGATACGCAGTATTTT
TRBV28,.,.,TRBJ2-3,CASSLWTGGGTDTQYF,TGTGCCAGCAGCCTCTGGACCGGAGGAGGCACAGATACGCAGTATTTT
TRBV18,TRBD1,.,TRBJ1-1,CASSPPTGGITEAFF,TGTGCCAGCTCACCACCGACAGGGGGAATCACTGAAGCTTTCTTT
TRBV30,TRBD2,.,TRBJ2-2,CAWSGLAGAVTGELFF,TGTGCCTGGAGTGGACTAGCGGGAGCGGTAACCGGGGAGCTGTTTTTT
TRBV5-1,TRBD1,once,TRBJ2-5,CASNSRGQGLETQYF,TGCGCCAGCAACTCCCGGGGACAGGGGTTAGAGACCCAGTACTTC
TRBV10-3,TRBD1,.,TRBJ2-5,CAISDDPRRDRGTQYF,TGTGCCATCAGTGACGACCCCCGAAGGGACAGGGGGACCCAGTACTTC
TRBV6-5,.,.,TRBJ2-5,CASSYSRETQYF,TGTGCCAGCAGTTACTCAAGGGAGACCCAGTACTTC
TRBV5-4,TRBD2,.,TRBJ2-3,CASSLVPSGLTDTQYF,TGTGCCAGCAGCTTGGTACCTAGCGGACTCACAGATACGCAGTATTTT
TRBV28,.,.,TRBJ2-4,CASSFSGTLAKNIQYF,TGTGCCAGCAGTTTCTCGGGGACCCTAGCCAAAAACATTCAGTACTTC
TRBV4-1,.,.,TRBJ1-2,CASSLAIPSGYTF,TGCGCCAGCAGCCTCGCTATACCTAGTGGCTACACCTTC
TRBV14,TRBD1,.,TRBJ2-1,CASSPQGQGSYNEQFF,TGTGCCAGCAGCCCTCAAGGACAGGGGTCCTACAATGAGCAGTTCTTC
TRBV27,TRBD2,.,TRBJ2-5,CASRRERETQYF,TGTGCCAGCCGGCGGGAGCGCGAGACCCAGTACTTC
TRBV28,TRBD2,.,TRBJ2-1,CASSPSGRAYNEQFF,TGTGCCAGCAGTCCCAGCGGGAGGGCCTACAATGAGCAGTTCTTC
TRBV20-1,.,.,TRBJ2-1,CSANPDYFF,TGCAGTGCCAACCCAGACTACTTCTTC
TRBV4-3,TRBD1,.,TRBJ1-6,CASSLRTGGSSYNSPLHF,TGCGCCAGCAGCCTTCGGACAGGGGGAAGCTCCTATAATTCACCCCTCCACTTT
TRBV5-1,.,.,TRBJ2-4,CASSEGGQDIQYF,TGCGCCAGCAGCGAGGGAGGACAGGACATTCAGTACTTC
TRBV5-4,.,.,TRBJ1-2,CASSLGLGTSVYGYTF,TGTGCCAGCAGCTTGGGGTTGGGGACCTCTGTTTATGGCTACACCTTC
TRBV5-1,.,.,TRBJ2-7,CASSLASGSTYEQYF,TGCGCCAGCAGCTTGGCCTCAGGCAGTACCTACGAGCAGTACTTC
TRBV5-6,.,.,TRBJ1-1,CASSPYQGWNTEAFF,TGTGCCAGCAGCCCGTATCAGGGGTGGAACACTGAAGCTTTCTTT
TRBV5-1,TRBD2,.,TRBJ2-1,CASSTGLAGAIYNEQFF,TGCGCCAGCAGCACCGGACTAGCGGGAGCAATTTACAATGAGCAGTTCTTC
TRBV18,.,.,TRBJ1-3,CASSPGFGNTIYF,TGTGCCAGCTCACCGGGCTTTGGAAACACCATATATTTT
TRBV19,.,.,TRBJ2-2,CASSIGGTGELFF,TGTGCCAGTAGTATAGGGGGCACCGGGGAGCTGTTTTTT
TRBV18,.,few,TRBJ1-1,CASSLNGMTPMNTEAFF,TGTGCCAGCTCCCTCAACGGGATGACACCAATGAACACTGAAGCTTTCTTT
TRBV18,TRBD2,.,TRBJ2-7,CASSPPGTRDEQYF,TGTGCCAGCTCACCACCCGGGACTAGGGACGAGCAGTACTTC